Below, 5 T cell receptor beta chains from the same sample are listed, as sequenced in a study of cytomegalovirus exposure and HLA in healthy donors. PCR primers comprised 60 Vbeta and 13 Jbeta primers. The assay was immunoSEQ multiplex PCR, and TCRdb's table has in-frame clones only and misses some. The sample includes about 140,000 clones, around 75% of them seen just once. Sequenced material: PBMCs. These receptor sequences come from a man in his forties in good health and CMV-seronegative.

The V gene is TRBV13, the J gene TRBJ2-2; 10 nucleotides agree with TRBD1. Per germline, CDR1 PRHDT and CDR2 FYEKMQ (reference sequence). V shed 5 bases and J 5 bases; nucleotides not matched to a gene: 5. The CDR3 is made up of 15 amino acids. The chain's CDR3 is CASSGRDRGTGELFF. Written as DNA, the CDR3 is TGTGCCAGCAGCGGCCGGGACAGGGGAACCGGGGAGCTGTTTTTT.

This chain links TRBV1 with TRBJ2-1; the table's TRBD2 call for D was not verified on the DNA. TRBV1 is described as a pseudogene. The CDR3 length is 19 residues. CDR3 in amino acids: CTSSPGLAGGQNGKDEQFF. The DNA for the CDR3 is TGCACCAGCAGCCCGGGACTAGCGGGGGGGCAAAACGGTAAAGATGAGCAGTTCTTC.

This clone was recorded only once. The V gene is TRBV7-6, the J gene TRBJ1-2; 7 nucleotides agree with TRBD1. Germline assignment: CDR1 SGHVS and CDR2 FNYEAQ. This CDR3 is 14 amino acids long. Losses at the gene ends were 2 bases for V and 6 bases for J; bases not matched to a gene: 6. CDR3 loop: CASSLTDQGDGYTF. CDR3 DNA: TGTGCCAGCAGCTTAACCGATCAGGGGGATGGCTACACCTTC.

The V and J genes are TRBV7-9 and TRBJ2-5; a weak D match, TRBD2 (5 bases). This CDR3 has 14 amino acids. V lost 4 bases to trimming and J lost 4 bases, with 13 bases between them. Germline CDR1 is SEHNR and CDR2 is FQNEAQ (reference sequence). CDR3 nucleotides: TGTGCCAGCAGCTATGACTTGGGGAGAGAGACCCAGTACTTC. This gives the protein CASSYDLGRETQYF.

This clone has a single count. The chain joins TRBV9 to TRBJ2-7, with D perhaps matching TRBD2 (6 bases). Germline CDR1 SGDLS, CDR2 YYNGEE. The CDR3 contains 15 residues. V was clipped by 1 base and J by 0 bases, with 11 bases between them. The CDR3 DNA reads TGTGCCAGCAGCGTACGCGGGACCAGCTCCTACGAGCAGTACTTC. Protein sequence: CASSVRGTSSYEQYF.